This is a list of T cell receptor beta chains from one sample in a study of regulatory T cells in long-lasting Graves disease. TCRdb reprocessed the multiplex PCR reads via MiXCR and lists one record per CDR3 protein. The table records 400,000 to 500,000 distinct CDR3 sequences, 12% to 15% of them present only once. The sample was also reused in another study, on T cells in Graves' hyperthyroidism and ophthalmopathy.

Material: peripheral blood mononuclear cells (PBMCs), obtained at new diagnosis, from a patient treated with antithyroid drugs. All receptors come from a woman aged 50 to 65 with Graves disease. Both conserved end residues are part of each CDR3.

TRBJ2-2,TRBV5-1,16,CASRRQGISSTGELFF
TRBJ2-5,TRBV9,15,CASSVGGRAPETQYF
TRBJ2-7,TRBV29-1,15,CSVETGAERDYEQYF
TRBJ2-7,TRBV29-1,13,CSVVGLGRYEQYF
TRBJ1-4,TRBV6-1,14,CASSPGPRIEKLFF
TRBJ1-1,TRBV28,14,CASSPDRRNTEAFF
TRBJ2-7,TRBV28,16,CASTSDGRGRGDEQYF
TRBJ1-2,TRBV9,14,CASSASGENYGYTF
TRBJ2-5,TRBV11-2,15,CASSLVAGLQETQYF
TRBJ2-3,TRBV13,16,CASSLAWGPRTDTQYF
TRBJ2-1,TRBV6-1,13,CASSEGGVNEQFF